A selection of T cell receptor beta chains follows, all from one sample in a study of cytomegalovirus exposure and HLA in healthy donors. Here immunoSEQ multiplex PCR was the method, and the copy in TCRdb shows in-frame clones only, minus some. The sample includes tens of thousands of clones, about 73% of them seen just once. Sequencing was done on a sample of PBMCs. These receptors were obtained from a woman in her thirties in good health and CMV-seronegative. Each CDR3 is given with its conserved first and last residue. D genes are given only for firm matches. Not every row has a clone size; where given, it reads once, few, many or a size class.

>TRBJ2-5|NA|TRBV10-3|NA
TGTGCCATCAGTGAGAGCCCCAGGGCGGAGACCCAGTACTTC
CAISESPRAETQYF
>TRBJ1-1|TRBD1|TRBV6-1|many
TGTGCCAGCCCGGGACAGGGGGCAATGGGAACTGAAGCTTTCTTT
CASPGQGAMGTEAFF
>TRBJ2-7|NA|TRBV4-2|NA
TGTGCCAGCAGCCAAGATCTAGAGTACCTTACCTACGAGCAGTACTTC
CASSQDLEYLTYEQYF
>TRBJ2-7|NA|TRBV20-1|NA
TGCAGTGCTAGAGCAACCTACGAGCAGTACTTC
CSARATYEQYF
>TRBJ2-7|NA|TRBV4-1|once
TGCGCCAGCAGCCAAGGAGAAGGGGCCCCCTACGAGCAGTACTTC
CASSQGEGAPYEQYF
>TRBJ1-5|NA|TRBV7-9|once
TGTGCCAGCAGCCCTCTAGGGGGTAGCAATCAGCCCCAGCATTTT
CASSPLGGSNQPQHF
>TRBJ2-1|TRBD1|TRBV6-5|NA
TGTGCCAGCAGTTACGGGACAGGGTACAATGAGCAGTTCTTC
CASSYGTGYNEQFF
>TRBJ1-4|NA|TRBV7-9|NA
TGTGCCAGCAGGCCGGGGAGGGGAGGCGAAAAACTGTTTTTT
CASRPGRGGEKLFF
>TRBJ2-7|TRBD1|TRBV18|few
TGTGCCAGCTCCTCCCTCCCGGGACAGGGATCCTACGAGCAGTACTTC
CASSSLPGQGSYEQYF
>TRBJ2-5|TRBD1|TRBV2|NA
TGTGCCAGCAGTGGAGGACAGGAAGAGACCCAGTACTTC
CASSGGQEETQYF
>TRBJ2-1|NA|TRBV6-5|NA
TGTGCCAGCAGTTCCCCCCGGGATTACAATGAGCAGTTCTTC
CASSSPRDYNEQFF
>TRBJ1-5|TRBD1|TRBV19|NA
TGTGCCAGTAGTGCCGGACAGGGCCAGCCCCAGCATTTT
CASSAGQGQPQHF
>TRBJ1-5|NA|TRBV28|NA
TGTGCCAGCAGCCCACGTGGGGCAGGGAATCAGCCCCAGCATTTT
CASSPRGAGNQPQHF
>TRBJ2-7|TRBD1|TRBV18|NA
TGTGCCAGCTCACCTCCCCGGGACAGGGGCGTCGAGCAGTACTTC
CASSPPRDRGVEQYF
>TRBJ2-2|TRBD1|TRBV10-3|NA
TGTGCCATCAGGGGACAGAACGACGGGGAGCTGTTTTTT
CAIRGQNDGELFF
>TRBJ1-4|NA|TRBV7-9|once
TGTGCCAGCAGCCCTAGTGCAGCCTCAAATGAAAAACTGTTTTTT
CASSPSAASNEKLFF
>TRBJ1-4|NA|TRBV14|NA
TGTGCCAGCAGCCCCCAGGCCCGCCAAAGTGAAAAACTGTTTTTT
CASSPQARQSEKLFF
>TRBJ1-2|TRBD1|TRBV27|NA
TGTGCCAGCAGTTTAGCTCGACAGGGTAACTATGGCTACACCTTC
CASSLARQGNYGYTF
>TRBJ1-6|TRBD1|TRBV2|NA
TGTGCCAGCCGGTGGGGGACAGGGAGTTCACCCCTCCACTTT
CASRWGTGSSPLHF
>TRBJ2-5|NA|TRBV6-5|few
TGTGCCAGCAGTGCCCCCGGAGGACTAAGGGCCCAGTACTTC
CASSAPGGLRAQYF
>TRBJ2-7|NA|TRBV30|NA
TGTGCCTGGGGGCTAGGGGTAGGCGAGCAGTACTTC
CAWGLGVGEQYF
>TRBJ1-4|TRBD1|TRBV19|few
TGTGCCAGTATGACCGGGACAGGGGTGAATGAAAAACTGTTTTTT
CASMTGTGVNEKLFF
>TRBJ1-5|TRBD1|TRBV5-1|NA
TGCGCCAGCAGCCCAGGGACAGGGGGCGGGCAGCCCCAGCATTTT
CASSPGTGGGQPQHF
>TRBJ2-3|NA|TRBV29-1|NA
TGCAGCGCCCTTGGCGGTCTTAGCACAGATACGCAGTATTTT
CSALGGLSTDTQYF
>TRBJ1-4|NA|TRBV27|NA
TGTGCCAGCAGTCCCGGACATAATGAAAAACTGTTTTTT
CASSPGHNEKLFF
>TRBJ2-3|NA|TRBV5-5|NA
TGTGCCAGCACCGATTTTTCGGCAGATACGCAGTATTTT
CASTDFSADTQYF
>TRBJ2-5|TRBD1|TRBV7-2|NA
TGTGCCAGCAGCGGAGCGACAGGGGAGACCCAGTACTTC
CASSGATGETQYF
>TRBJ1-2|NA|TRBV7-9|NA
TGTGCCAGCAGCTTAGACGCCAGCGTCTATGGCTACACCTTC
CASSLDASVYGYTF
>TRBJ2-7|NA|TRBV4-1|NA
TGCGCCAGCAGCCAAGATCGGTATACTGTCGAGCAGTACTTC
CASSQDRYTVEQYF
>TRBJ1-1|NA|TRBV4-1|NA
TGCGCCAGCAGCCTCTCCGAGAGGGCGGCCACTGAAGCTTTCTTT
CASSLSERAATEAFF
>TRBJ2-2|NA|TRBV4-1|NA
TGCGCCAGCAGCCAAGACAGGGTTAACACCGGGGAGCTGTTTTTT
CASSQDRVNTGELFF
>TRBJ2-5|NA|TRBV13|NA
TGTGCCAGCAGCCGAGGGTCAACCCCAAAGACCCAGTACTTC
CASSRGSTPKTQYF
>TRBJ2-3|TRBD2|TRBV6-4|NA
TGTGCCAGCAGCCCTGGGGCGGGGGACACAGATACGCAGTATTTT
CASSPGAGDTDTQYF
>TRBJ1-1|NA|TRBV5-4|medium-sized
TGTGCCAGCAGACCAGAGAACACTGAAGCTTTCTTT
CASRPENTEAFF
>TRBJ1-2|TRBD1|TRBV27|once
TGTGCCAGCAGTCCGACAGGGGCTGGCTACACCTTC
CASSPTGAGYTF
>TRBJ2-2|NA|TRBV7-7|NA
TGTGCCACGATGGAGGGCACCGGGGAGCTGTTTTTT
CATMEGTGELFF
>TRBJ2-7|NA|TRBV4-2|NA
TGTGCCAGCAGCCAAGGTACCGGATTAGCCGCCTACGAGCAGTACTTC
CASSQGTGLAAYEQYF
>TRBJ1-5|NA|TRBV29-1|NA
TGCAGCGCCATCAGCGAGGGCCAGGGAGGTCAGCCCCAGCATTTT
CSAISEGQGGQPQHF
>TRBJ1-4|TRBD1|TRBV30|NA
TGTGCCTGGACCCTACCAGGGGGCGATAATGAAAAACTGTTTTTT
CAWTLPGGDNEKLFF
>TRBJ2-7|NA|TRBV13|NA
TGTGCCAGCAGCTTAGGTTGGGGAGGCGAGCAGTACTTC
CASSLGWGGEQYF
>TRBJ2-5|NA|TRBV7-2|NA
TGTGCCAGCAGCTTAGCGGGGGGGCCGGAGACCCAGTACTTC
CASSLAGGPETQYF
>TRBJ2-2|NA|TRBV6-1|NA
TGTGCCAGCAGCTGGACAGCCGCGAACACCGGGGAGCTGTTTTTT
CASSWTAANTGELFF
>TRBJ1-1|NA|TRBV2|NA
TGTGCCAGCAGTGAACAGGGGTTGGTGGCTGAAGCTTTCTTT
CASSEQGLVAEAFF
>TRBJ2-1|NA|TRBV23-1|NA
TGCGCCAGCAGTCAATCGGTAGTATACAATGAGCAGTTCTTC
CASSQSVVYNEQFF
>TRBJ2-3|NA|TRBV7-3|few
TGTGCCAGCAGCCCATCAGTAGTTGGGCCCACAGATACGCAGTATTTT
CASSPSVVGPTDTQYF
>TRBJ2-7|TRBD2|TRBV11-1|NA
TGTGCCAGCAGCTTACGATCCGGGGAGGGTATTTCCGAGCAGTACTTC
CASSLRSGEGISEQYF
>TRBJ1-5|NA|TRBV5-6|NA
TGTGCCAGCAGCGGGGGGAGGGGGGTAGCTCAGCCCCAGCATTTT
CASSGGRGVAQPQHF
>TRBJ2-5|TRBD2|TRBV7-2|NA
TGTGCCAGCAGCTTACGGGGAGGGGAAGAGACCCAGTACTTC
CASSLRGGEETQYF
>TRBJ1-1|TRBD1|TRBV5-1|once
TGCGCCAACACCGGGACAGGGGGCACGTTGAACACTGAAGCTTTCTTT
CANTGTGGTLNTEAFF
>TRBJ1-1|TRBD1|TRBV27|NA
TGTGCCAGCAGACCTCAGGGGGGCAACACTGAAGCTTTCTTT
CASRPQGGNTEAFF
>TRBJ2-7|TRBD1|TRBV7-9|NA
TGTGCCAGCAGCTTTGACAGGGGGTCCTACGAGCAGTACTTC
CASSFDRGSYEQYF
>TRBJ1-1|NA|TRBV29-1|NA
TGCAGCGTTCGAAGGGGCACTGAAGCTTTCTTT
CSVRRGTEAFF
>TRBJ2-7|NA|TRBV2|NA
TGTGCCAGCAGTGCCTACCGAGGGGGCTCCTACGAGCAGTACTTC
CASSAYRGGSYEQYF
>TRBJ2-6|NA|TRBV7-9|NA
TGTGCCAGCAGCTTTTTCCACAGGGCCCTGTCTGGGGCCAACGTCCTGACTTTC
CASSFFHRALSGANVLTF
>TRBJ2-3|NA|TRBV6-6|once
TGTGCCAGCAGTTCCCCAGACGGGGGGCGGTCGGATACGCAGTATTTT
CASSSPDGGRSDTQYF
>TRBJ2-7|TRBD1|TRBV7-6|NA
TGTGCCAGCAGCGCAGGCGGACAGGTTTTGGGAAAGGGCGAGCAGTACTTC
CASSAGGQVLGKGEQYF
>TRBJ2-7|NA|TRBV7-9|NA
TGTGCCAGCAGCCCTGACTACGAGCAGTACTTC
CASSPDYEQYF
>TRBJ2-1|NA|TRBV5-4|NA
TGTGCCAGCAGCTTGGTGTCCAGGGTGGATGAGCAGTTCTTC
CASSLVSRVDEQFF
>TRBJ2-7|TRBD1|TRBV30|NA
TGTGCCTGGGGACAGGGAAGCGAGCAGTACTTC
CAWGQGSEQYF